In this sample, the clone carrying this T cell receptor (beta chain) turned up a few times. Its antigen remains unknown. This entry comes from a study of T-cell memory formation after mild COVID-19. The germline V gene encodes CDR1 MNHEY and CDR2 SVGAGI. The CDR3 extends over 14 amino acids. Deletions cut 5 bases from V and 1 base from J, with 6 bases between. General observations from the study: Clones that shrank (day 15 to 85) were balanced CD4/CD8, whereas later expanders leaned CD4+. Nothing showed for sure that second-wave clones peaking on day 37 were SARS-CoV-2 specific.

TCRdb re-derived calls from the 5' RACE reads in MiXCR, one entry per CDR3 protein. The top ten hold roughly 21% of the sample, which has about 240,000 distinct CDR3 sequences, 9.4% seen once. This clonotype originated in a man aged 18-30 years who had mild COVID-19 (a few samples of this study predate the infection). Cell type and time point are not known. The chain combines TRBV6-5 with TRBJ2-6; D gene uncertain. Sequencing was done on a sample of PBMCs or a T cell subset sorted from them (not recorded which). In DNA, the CDR3 is TGTGCCAGCAGTACCACTTCTGGGGCCAACGTCCTGACTTTC. Translation: CASSTTSGANVLTF.